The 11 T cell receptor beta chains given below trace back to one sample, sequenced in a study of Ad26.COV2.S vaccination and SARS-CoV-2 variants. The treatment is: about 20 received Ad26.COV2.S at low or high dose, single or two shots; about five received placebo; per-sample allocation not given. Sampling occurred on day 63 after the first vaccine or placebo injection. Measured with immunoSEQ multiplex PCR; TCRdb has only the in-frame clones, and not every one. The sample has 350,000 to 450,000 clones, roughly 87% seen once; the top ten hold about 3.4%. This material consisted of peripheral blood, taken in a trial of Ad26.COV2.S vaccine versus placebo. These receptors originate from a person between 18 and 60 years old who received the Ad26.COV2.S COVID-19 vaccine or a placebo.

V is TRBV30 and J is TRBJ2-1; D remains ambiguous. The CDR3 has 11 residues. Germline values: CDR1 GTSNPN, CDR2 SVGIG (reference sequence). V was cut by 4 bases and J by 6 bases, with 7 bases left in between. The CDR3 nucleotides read TGTGCCTGGAATGACTTCAATGAGCAGTTCTTC. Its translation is CAWNDFNEQFF.

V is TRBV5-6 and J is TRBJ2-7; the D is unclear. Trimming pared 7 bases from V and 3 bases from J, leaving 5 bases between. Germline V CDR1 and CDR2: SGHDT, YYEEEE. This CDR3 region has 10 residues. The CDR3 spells CASGLYEQYF. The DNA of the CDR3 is TGTGCCAGCGGCCTCTACGAGCAGTACTTC.

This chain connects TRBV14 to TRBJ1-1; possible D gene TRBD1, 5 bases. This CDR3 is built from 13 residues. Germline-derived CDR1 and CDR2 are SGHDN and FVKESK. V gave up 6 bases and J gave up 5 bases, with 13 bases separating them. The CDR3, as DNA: TGTGCCAGCAGGAATTCGGGGGGGACTGAAGCTTTCTTT. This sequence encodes CASRNSGGTEAFF.

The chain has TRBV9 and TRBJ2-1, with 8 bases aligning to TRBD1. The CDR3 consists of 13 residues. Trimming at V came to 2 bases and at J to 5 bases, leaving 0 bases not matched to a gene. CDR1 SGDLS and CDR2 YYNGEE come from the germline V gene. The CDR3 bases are TGTGCCAGCAGCGTGACAGGGGACAATGAGCAGTTCTTC. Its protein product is CASSVTGDNEQFF. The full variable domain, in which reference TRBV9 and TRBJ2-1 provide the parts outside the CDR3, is DSGVTQTPKHLITATGQRVTLRCSPRSGDLSVYWYQQSLDQGLQFLIQYYNGEERAKGNILERFSAQQFPDLHSELNLSSLELGDSALYFCASSVTGDNEQFFGPGTRLTVL.

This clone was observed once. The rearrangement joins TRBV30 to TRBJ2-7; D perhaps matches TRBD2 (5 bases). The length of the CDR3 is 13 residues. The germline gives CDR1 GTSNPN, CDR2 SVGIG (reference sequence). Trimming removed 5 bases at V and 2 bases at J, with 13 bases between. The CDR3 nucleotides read TGTGCCTGGCTAAACCGGGGTGCCTACGAGCAGTACTTC. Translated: CAWLNRGAYEQYF.

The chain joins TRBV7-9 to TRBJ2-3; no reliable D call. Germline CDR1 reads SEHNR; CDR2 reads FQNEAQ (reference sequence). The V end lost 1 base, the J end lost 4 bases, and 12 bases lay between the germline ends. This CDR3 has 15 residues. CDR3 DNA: TGTGCCAGCAGCTTAGTTCCGGATACATCAGATACGCAGTATTTT. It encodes CASSLVPDTSDTQYF.

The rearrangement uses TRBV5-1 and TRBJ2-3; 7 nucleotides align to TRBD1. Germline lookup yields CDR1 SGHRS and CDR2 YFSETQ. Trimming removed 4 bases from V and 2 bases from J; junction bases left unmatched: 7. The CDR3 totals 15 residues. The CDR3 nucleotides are TGCGCCAGCAGCGAGTCCGGGACAGACACAGATACGCAGTATTTT. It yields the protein CASSESGTDTDTQYF.

The CDR3 region is CASSPIVYREDTGELFF. As DNA, the CDR3 is TGTGCCAGCTCCCCCATCGTCTACAGGGAGGACACCGGGGAGCTGTTTTTT. The rearrangement uses TRBV18 and TRBJ2-2; D is tentatively TRBD1 or TRBD2 (6 bases each). V lost 6 bases and J lost 3, with 20 bases in between. CDR1 is KGHSH and CDR2 is LQKENI in the germline V gene. The CDR3 covers 17 residues.

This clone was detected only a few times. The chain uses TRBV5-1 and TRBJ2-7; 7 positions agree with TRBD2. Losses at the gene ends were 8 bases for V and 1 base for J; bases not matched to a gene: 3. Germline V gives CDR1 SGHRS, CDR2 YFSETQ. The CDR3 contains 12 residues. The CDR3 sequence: CASGEGSYEQYF. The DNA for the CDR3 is TGCGCCAGTGGGGAGGGGTCCTACGAGCAGTACTTC. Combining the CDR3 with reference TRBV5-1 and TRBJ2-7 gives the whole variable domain KAGVTQTPRYLIKTRGQQVTLSCSPISGHRSVSWYQQTPGQGLQFLFEYFSETQRNKGNFPGRFSGRQFSNSRSEMNVSTLELGDSALYLCASGEGSYEQYFGPGTRLTVT.

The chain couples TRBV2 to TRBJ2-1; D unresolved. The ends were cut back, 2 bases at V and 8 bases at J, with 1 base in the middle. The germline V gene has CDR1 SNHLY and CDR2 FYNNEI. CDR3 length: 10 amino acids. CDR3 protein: CASSEYEQFF. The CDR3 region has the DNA TGTGCCAGCAGTGAATATGAGCAGTTCTTC.

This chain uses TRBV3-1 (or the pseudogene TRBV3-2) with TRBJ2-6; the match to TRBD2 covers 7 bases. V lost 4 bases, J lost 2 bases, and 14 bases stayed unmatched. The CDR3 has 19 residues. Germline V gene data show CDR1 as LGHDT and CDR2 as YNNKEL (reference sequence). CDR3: CASSLTRTRSAPGANVLTF. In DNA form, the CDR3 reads TGTGCCAGCAGCCTCACCCGGACTAGAAGCGCCCCTGGGGCCAACGTCCTGACTTTC.